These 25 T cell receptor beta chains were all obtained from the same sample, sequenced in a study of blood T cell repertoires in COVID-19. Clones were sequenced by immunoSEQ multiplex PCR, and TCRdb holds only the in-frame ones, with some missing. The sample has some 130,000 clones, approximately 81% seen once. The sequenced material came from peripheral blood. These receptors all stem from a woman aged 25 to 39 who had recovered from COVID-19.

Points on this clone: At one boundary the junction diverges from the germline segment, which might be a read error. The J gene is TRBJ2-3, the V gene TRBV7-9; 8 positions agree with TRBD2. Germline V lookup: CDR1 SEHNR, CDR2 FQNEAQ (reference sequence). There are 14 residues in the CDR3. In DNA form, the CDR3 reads TGTGCCAGCAGCGTAGCGGGGCTCACAGATACGCAGTATTTT. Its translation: CASSVAGLTDTQYF.

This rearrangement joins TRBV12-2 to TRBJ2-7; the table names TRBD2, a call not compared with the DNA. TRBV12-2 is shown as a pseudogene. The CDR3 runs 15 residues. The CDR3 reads CASRLVGQRTYEQYF. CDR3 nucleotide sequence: TGTGCAAGTCGCTTAGTTGGGCAGCGGACCTACGAGCAGTACTTC.

The CDR3 nucleotides are TGTGCCACCAGCAGAGCGAGACAGGGATCCGAGCAGTACTTC. Translated: CATSRARQGSEQYF. The chain uses TRBV15 and TRBJ2-7, with 7 bases that match TRBD1. CDR1 LNHNV and CDR2 YYDKDF come from the germline V gene (reference sequence). J gave up 6 bases and V 1 base, and 6 bases lay outside the gene matches. CDR3 size: 14 residues.

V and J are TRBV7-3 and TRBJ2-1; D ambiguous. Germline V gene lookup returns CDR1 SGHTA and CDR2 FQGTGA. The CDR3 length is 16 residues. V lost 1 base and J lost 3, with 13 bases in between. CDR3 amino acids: CASSLNPGFDYNEQFF. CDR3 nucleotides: TGTGCCAGCAGCTTAAACCCCGGGTTCGACTACAATGAGCAGTTCTTC.

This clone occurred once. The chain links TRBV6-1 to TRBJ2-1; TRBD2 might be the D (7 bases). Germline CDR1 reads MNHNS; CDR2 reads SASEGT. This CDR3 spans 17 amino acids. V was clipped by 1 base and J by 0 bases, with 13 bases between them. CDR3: CASSEGGGTSSYNEQFF. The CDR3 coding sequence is TGTGCCAGCAGTGAAGGGGGAGGGACAAGCTCCTACAATGAGCAGTTCTTC.

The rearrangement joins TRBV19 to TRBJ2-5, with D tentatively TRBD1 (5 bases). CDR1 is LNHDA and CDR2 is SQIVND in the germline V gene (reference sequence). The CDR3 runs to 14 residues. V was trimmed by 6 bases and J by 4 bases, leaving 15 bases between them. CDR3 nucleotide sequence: TGTGCCAGTAGGACCGAAACAGGTCCAGAGACCCAGTACTTC. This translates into CASRTETGPETQYF. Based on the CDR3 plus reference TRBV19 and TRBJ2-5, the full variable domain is DGGITQSPKYLFRKEGQNVTLSCEQNLNHDAMYWYRQDPGQGLRLIYYSQIVNDFQKGDIAEGYSVSREKKESFPLTVTSAQKNPTAFYLCASRTETGPETQYFGPGTRLLVL.

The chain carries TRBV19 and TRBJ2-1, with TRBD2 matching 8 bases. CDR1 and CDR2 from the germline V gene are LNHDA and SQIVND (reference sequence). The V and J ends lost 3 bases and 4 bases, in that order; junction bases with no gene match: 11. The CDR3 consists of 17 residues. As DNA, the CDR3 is TGTGCCAGTAGTATCCCAAAACTAGCGGCTTCATACAATGAGCAGTTCTTC. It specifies CASSIPKLAASYNEQFF.

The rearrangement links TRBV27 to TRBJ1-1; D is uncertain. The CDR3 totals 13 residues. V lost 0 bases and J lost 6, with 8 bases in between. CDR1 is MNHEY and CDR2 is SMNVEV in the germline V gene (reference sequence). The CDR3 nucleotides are TGTGCCAGCAGTTTATCGTTAAGCTCTGAAGCTTTCTTT. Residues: CASSLSLSSEAFF.

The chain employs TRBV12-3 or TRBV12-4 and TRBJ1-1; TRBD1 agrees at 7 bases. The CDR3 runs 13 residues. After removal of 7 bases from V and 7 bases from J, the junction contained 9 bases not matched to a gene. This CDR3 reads CASKVAGTVEAFF. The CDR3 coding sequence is TGTGCCAGCAAAGTCGCCGGGACAGTTGAAGCTTTCTTT.

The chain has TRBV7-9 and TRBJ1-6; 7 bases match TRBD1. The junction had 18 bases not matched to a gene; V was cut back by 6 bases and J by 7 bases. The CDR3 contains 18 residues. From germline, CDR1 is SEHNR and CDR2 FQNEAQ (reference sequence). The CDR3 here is CASSPSGTAPFWNSPLHF. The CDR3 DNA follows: TGTGCCAGCAGTCCTTCCGGGACAGCCCCTTTCTGGAATTCACCCCTCCACTTT.

CDR3 residues: CASSEGQLTVYVGYTF. The CDR3 coding sequence is TGTGCCAGCAGTGAGGGACAGCTGACAGTCTATGTAGGCTACACCTTC. V and J are TRBV6-2 or TRBV6-3 and TRBJ1-2, with 7 bases aligning to TRBD1. Germline loops: CDR1 MNHEY, CDR2 SVGEGT. This CDR3 has 16 residues. Germline trimming cut 5 bases from V and 8 bases from J; bases unmatched to any gene: 17.

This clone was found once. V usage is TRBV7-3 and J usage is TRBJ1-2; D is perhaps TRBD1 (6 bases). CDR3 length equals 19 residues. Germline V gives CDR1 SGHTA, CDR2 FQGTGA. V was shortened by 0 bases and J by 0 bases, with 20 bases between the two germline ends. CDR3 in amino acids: CASSLTAVRTALANYGYTF. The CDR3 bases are TGTGCCAGCAGCTTAACAGCGGTAAGGACAGCCTTAGCTAACTATGGCTACACCTTC. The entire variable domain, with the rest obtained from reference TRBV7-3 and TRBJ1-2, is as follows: GAGVSQTPSNKVTEKGKYVELRCDPISGHTALYWYRQSLGQGPEFLIYFQGTGAADDSGLPNDRFFAVRPEGSVSTLKIQRTERGDSAVYLCASSLTAVRTALANYGYTFGSGTRLTVV.

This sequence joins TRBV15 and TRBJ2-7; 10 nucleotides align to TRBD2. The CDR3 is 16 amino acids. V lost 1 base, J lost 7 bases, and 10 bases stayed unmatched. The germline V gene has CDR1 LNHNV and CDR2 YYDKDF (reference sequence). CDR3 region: CATSRGLAGDLGEQYF. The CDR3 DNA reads TGTGCCACCAGCAGAGGGCTAGCGGGAGACTTGGGGGAGCAGTACTTC.

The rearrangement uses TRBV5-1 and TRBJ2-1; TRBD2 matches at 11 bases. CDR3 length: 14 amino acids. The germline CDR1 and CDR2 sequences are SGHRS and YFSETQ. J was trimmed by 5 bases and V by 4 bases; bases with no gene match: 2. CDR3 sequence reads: CASSGTSGNNEQFF. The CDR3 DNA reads TGCGCCAGCAGCGGGACTAGCGGCAACAATGAGCAGTTCTTC.

In DNA, the CDR3 is TGTGCCAGCTCACCAAACAACTACGAGCAGTACTTC. Its protein product is CASSPNNYEQYF. This chain uses TRBV18 with TRBJ2-7; D remains unclear. Trimming cost V 2 bases and J 3 bases, with 5 bases left between them. Germline V CDR1 and CDR2: KGHSH, LQKENI. This CDR3 has 12 amino acids.

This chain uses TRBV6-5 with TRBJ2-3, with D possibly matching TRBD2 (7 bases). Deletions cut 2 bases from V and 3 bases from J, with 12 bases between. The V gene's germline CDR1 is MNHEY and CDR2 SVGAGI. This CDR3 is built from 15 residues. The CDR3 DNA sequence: TGTGCCAGCAGTTACGAAGGGGGGGGAACAGATACGCAGTATTTT. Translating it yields CASSYEGGGTDTQYF.

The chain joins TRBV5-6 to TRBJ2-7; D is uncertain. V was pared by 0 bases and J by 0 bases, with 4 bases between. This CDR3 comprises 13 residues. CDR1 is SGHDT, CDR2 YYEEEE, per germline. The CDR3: CASSLDTSYEQYF. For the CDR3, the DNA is TGTGCCAGCAGCTTGGACACCTCCTACGAGCAGTACTTC.

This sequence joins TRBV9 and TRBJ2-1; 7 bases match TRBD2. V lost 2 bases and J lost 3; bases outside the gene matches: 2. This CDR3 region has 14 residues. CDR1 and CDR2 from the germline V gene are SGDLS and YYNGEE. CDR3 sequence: CASSVGGGYNEQFF. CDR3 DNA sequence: TGTGCCAGCAGCGTCGGCGGGGGCTACAATGAGCAGTTCTTC.

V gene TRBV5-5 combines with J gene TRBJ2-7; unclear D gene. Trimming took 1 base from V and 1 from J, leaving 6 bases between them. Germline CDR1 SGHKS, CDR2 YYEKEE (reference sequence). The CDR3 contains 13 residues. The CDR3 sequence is CASSLYISYEQYF. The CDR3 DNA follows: TGTGCCAGCAGCTTGTACATTTCCTACGAGCAGTACTTC.

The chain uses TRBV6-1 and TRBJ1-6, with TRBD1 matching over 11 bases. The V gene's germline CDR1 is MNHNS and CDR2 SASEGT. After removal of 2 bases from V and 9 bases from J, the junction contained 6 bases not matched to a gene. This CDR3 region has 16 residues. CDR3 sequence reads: CASSEKVDRGLSPLHF. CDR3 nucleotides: TGTGCCAGCAGTGAAAAGGTGGACAGGGGGCTTTCACCCCTCCACTTT.

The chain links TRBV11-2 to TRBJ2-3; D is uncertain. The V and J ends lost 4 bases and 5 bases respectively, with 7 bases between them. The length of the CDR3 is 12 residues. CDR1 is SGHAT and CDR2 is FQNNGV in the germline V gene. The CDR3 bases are TGTGCCAGCAGCTCGCTAAGAGATACGCAGTATTTT. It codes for CASSSLRDTQYF.

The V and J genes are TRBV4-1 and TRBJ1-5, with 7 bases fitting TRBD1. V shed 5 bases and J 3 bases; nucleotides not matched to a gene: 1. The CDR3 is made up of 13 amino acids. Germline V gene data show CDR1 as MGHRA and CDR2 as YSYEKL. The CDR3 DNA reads TGCGCCAGCAGCAGGGGGCTCAATCAGCCCCAGCATTTT. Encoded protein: CASSRGLNQPQHF.

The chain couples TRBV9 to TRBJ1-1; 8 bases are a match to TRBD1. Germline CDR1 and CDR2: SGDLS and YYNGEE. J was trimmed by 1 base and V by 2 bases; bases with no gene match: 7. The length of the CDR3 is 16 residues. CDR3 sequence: CASSVDPGQANTEAFF. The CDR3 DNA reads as TGTGCCAGCAGCGTGGACCCGGGACAGGCGAACACTGAAGCTTTCTTT.

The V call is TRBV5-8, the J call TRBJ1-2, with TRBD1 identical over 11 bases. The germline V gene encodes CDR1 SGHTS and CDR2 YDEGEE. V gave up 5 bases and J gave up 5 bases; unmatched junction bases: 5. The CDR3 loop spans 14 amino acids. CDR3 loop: CASRRTGGEYGYTF. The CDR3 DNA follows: TGTGCCAGCAGACGGACAGGGGGCGAGTATGGCTACACCTTC.

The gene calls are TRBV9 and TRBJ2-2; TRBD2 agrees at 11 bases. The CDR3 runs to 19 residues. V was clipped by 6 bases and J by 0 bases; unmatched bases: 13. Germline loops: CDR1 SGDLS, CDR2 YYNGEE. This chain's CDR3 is CASTWTGTSGAANTGELFF. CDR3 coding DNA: TGTGCCAGCACCTGGACCGGGACTAGCGGTGCCGCGAACACCGGGGAGCTGTTTTTT.